A selection of T cell receptor beta chains follows, all from one sample in a study of blood T cell repertoires in COVID-19. Profiled with immunoSEQ multiplex PCR; TCRdb holds only in-frame clones, not every one. The table has hundreds of thousands of clones, around 90% seen once. Sequenced material: PBMCs or T cells enriched from blood (not recorded which). Receptor source: a man under 40 who had been exposed to COVID-19. CDR3s include the opening cysteine and the closing phenylalanine or tryptophan. D genes are given only for firm matches. Clone size, where shown, is once, few, many, or a class for clones that have expanded.

V	size	D	J	CDR3	DNA
TRBV28	NA	TRBD2	TRBJ2-5	CASSLQGWEGTQYF	TGTGCCAGCAGTTTACAGGGATGGGAGGGGACCCAGTACTTC
TRBV2	NA	TRBD1	TRBJ1-2	CASRPTTDRGGYTF	TGTGCCAGCAGGCCCACGACCGACAGGGGTGGCTACACCTTC
TRBV2	once	NA	TRBJ1-3	CASSGSGSLDTIYF	TGTGCCAGCAGTGGGTCAGGTTCCCTTGACACCATATATTTT
TRBV2	NA	NA	TRBJ2-7	CASSVSGVNEQYF	TGTGCCAGCAGTGTTTCAGGGGTGAACGAGCAGTACTTC
TRBV5-6	NA	TRBD1	TRBJ1-2	CASSTTGANYGYTF	TGTGCCAGCAGTACCACAGGGGCTAACTATGGCTACACCTTC
TRBV2	NA	NA	TRBJ2-3	CASSRDRISTDTQYF	TGTGCCAGCAGCAGAGACAGGATCAGCACAGATACGCAGTATTTT
TRBV3-1/TRBV3-2	NA	TRBD2	TRBJ2-5	CASSHRGGSQETQYF	TGTGCCAGCAGCCACCGCGGGGGGTCCCAAGAGACCCAGTACTTC
TRBV7-2	NA	TRBD1	TRBJ2-5	CASTVRQGQETQYF	TGTGCCAGCACCGTTAGACAGGGCCAAGAGACCCAGTACTTC
TRBV2	NA	NA	TRBJ1-5	CASRGGTGWGQPQHF	TGTGCCAGCAGGGGCGGCACAGGGTGGGGTCAGCCCCAGCATTTT
TRBV7-7	NA	TRBD2	TRBJ2-5	CASSFTTGTSKETQYF	TGTGCCAGCAGCTTCACAACCGGGACTAGCAAAGAGACCCAGTACTTC
TRBV19	NA	TRBD1	TRBJ1-6	CASSYGQDNSPLHF	TGTGCCAGTAGTTACGGACAGGACAATTCACCCCTCCACTTT
TRBV4-1	NA	TRBD1	TRBJ1-1	CASSQVGTVEKAFF	TGCGCCAGCAGCCAAGTAGGGACAGTGGAGAAAGCTTTCTTT
TRBV7-2	NA	NA	TRBJ1-1	CASSSTDGRTEAFF	TGTGCCAGCAGCTCCACCGACGGGAGGACTGAAGCTTTCTTT
TRBV18	NA	NA	TRBJ2-1	CASSPTQGPEQFF	TGTGCCAGCTCACCAACCCAGGGGCCTGAGCAGTTCTTC
TRBV6-5	NA	TRBD2	TRBJ2-3	CATGGDTQYF	TGTGCCACCGGGGGGGATACGCAGTATTTT
TRBV5-1	NA	TRBD2	TRBJ2-7	CASSWEGLDEQYF	TGCGCCAGCAGTTGGGAGGGTTTGGACGAGCAGTACTTC
TRBV7-8	NA	NA	TRBJ2-1	CASRVQAAGGNEQFF	TGTGCCAGCAGAGTACAGGCCGCTGGTGGCAATGAGCAGTTCTTC
TRBV7-6	NA	TRBD1	TRBJ2-2	CASSSRQGANTGELFF	TGTGCCAGCAGCAGCCGACAGGGCGCGAACACCGGGGAGCTGTTTTTT
TRBV28	NA	NA	TRBJ1-5	CASSPAGMTYSNQPQHF	TGTGCCAGCAGTCCCGCCGGGATGACATATAGCAATCAGCCCCAGCATTTT
TRBV18	NA	NA	TRBJ1-2	CASSPSTDYGYTF	TGTGCCAGCTCACCTTCGACAGACTATGGCTACACCTTC
TRBV4-1	NA	TRBD2	TRBJ2-1	CASSPIGGTRLEQFF	TGCGCCAGCAGCCCTATAGGCGGGACTAGACTTGAGCAGTTCTTC
TRBV18	NA	TRBD1	TRBJ2-7	CASSRDPPTQGAGEQYF	TGTGCCAGCTCACGGGACCCCCCCACACAGGGGGCGGGGGAGCAGTACTTC
TRBV7-6	few	NA	TRBJ2-5	CASSLGPGETQYF	TGTGCCAGCAGCTTAGGCCCGGGAGAGACCCAGTACTTC
TRBV5-1	NA	NA	TRBJ1-2	CASSLAGSYGYTF	TGCGCCAGCAGCTTGGCAGGGTCCTATGGCTACACCTTC
TRBV30	NA	TRBD1	TRBJ2-7	CAWAWTGGNEQYF	TGTGCCTGGGCGTGGACAGGGGGGAACGAGCAGTACTTC
TRBV3-1/TRBV3-2	once	NA	TRBJ1-4	CASSRTSGEEKLFF	TGTGCCAGCAGCCGAACGAGCGGGGAAGAAAAACTGTTTTTT
TRBV5-1	NA	TRBD1	TRBJ1-6	CASTLRTGGSPLHF	TGCGCCAGCACCCTGAGGACAGGAGGTTCACCCCTCCACTTT
TRBV28	NA	TRBD2	TRBJ2-7	CASRVAGESYEQYF	TGTGCCAGCAGGGTAGCGGGGGAATCCTACGAGCAGTACTTC
TRBV18	NA	TRBD2	TRBJ2-3	CASSPPSSGGLTDTQYF	TGTGCCAGCTCACCACCATCAAGCGGGGGTCTCACAGATACGCAGTATTTT
TRBV6-4	NA	TRBD1	TRBJ1-1	CASSDSTGPTEAFF	TGTGCCAGCAGTGACTCGACAGGGCCCACTGAAGCTTTCTTT
TRBV7-9	NA	TRBD1	TRBJ1-2	CASKSDKTGNYGYTF	TGTGCCAGCAAATCCGACAAGACAGGGAACTATGGCTACACCTTC
TRBV7-2	NA	TRBD2	TRBJ2-3	CASSLAAGGSTDTQYF	TGTGCCAGCAGCTTAGCCGCGGGGGGGAGCACAGATACGCAGTATTTT
TRBV10-3	NA	NA	TRBJ1-2	CAISEQGGAYGYTF	TGTGCCATCAGTGAGCAAGGGGGGGCCTATGGCTACACCTTC
TRBV2	NA	TRBD2	TRBJ2-7	CASSTPTSGGSLEQYF	TGTGCCAGCAGTACCCCGACTAGCGGGGGATCTCTCGAGCAGTACTTC